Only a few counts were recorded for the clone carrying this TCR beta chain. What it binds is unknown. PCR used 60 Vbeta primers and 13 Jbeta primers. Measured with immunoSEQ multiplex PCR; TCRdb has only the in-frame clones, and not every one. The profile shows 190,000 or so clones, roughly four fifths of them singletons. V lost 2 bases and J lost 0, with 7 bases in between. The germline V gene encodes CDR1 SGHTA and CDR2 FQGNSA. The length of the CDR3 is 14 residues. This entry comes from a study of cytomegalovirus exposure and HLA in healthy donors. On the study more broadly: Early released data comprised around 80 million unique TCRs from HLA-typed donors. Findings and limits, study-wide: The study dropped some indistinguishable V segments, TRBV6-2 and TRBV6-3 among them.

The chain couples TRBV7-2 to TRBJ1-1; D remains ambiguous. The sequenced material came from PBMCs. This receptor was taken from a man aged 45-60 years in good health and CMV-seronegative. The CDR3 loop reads CASSLREMNTEAFF. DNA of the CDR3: TGTGCCAGCAGCTTAAGAGAAATGAACACTGAAGCTTTCTTT.